The rows below give T cell receptor beta chains drawn from one sample of a study of blood T cell repertoires in COVID-19. Only in-frame clones appear in the TCRdb table, and some are missing; sequencing was by immunoSEQ multiplex PCR. Of some 150,000 clones in the sample, approximately 82% are singletons; the top ten hold about 8.9%. The material sequenced was peripheral blood. The receptors were gathered from a woman in her fifties or sixties with acute or convalescent COVID-19. CDR3s include the opening cysteine and the closing phenylalanine or tryptophan. Each record gives: CDR3 DNA, CDR3 protein, V gene, clone size, D gene, J gene. A D gene is named only where the DNA matches it firmly. Expanded clones get a size class; other rows say once, few or many, or leave the size out.

TGCGCCAGCAGCCGGTCCCCGGAAGAGACCCAGTACTTC,CASSRSPEETQYF,TRBV5-1,-,-,TRBJ2-5
TGTGCCAGCAGCCAAGCGGTACGCTACAATGAGCAGTTCTTC,CASSQAVRYNEQFF,TRBV14,-,-,TRBJ2-1
TGTGCCAGCCGCTCATTACAGGGGACCTACAATGAGCAGTTCTTC,CASRSLQGTYNEQFF,TRBV11-2,-,TRBD1,TRBJ2-1
TGTGCCAGCAGTTTATGGAGGACAGGGGTGAAAGAGACCCAGTACTTC,CASSLWRTGVKETQYF,TRBV28,-,TRBD1,TRBJ2-5
TGCAGCGGACAGGGTAGTGATGAAAAACTGTTTTTT,CSGQGSDEKLFF,TRBV29-1,-,TRBD1,TRBJ1-4
TGTGCCATCAGTGAGTCTAGCGGGATAAATGAGCAGTTCTTC,CAISESSGINEQFF,TRBV10-3,-,TRBD2,TRBJ2-1
TGCGCCAGCAGCCAGGCCCCGGGACAGGGAACCGAGCAGTACTTC,CASSQAPGQGTEQYF,TRBV4-3,-,TRBD1,TRBJ2-7
TGTGCCAGCAGTTTCCAGGGCCTGGGGAATCAGCCCCAGCATTTT,CASSFQGLGNQPQHF,TRBV6-2/TRBV6-3,-,-,TRBJ1-5
TGTGCCAGCAGCGTAGGAGAAAGCTCTGGAAACACCATATATTTT,CASSVGESSGNTIYF,TRBV9,-,-,TRBJ1-3
TGTGCCAGCAGTGGCCGGCTAGCGGGAGATAGAGAGACCCAGTACTTC,CASSGRLAGDRETQYF,TRBV6-6,-,TRBD2,TRBJ2-5
TGTGCCAGCAGTTGGGCTCTTTTCACCGGGGAGCTGTTTTTT,CASSWALFTGELFF,TRBV6-2/TRBV6-3,-,-,TRBJ2-2
TGCGCCAGCCGGACAGAAACGAACACTGAAGCTTTCTTT,CASRTETNTEAFF,TRBV5-1,-,-,TRBJ1-1
TGTGCCAGCAAGAGGCGGACTAGCGGGGGGAACTACAATGAGCAGTTCTTC,CASKRRTSGGNYNEQFF,TRBV2,once,TRBD2,TRBJ2-1
TGCGCCAGCAGCGTTCAGGGGGGTTACAATGAGCAGTTCTTC,CASSVQGGYNEQFF,TRBV5-1,-,-,TRBJ2-1
TGTGCCAGCAGTGAATCAAGGGGCCATAACTATGGCTACACCTTC,CASSESRGHNYGYTF,TRBV6-1,-,-,TRBJ1-2
TGTGCCAGCAGCCCAGGAGGGAGTTATTCACCCCTCCACTTT,CASSPGGSYSPLHF,TRBV7-9,-,-,TRBJ1-6
TGTGCCAGCAGCCATGGTAGTACCTACGAGCAGTACTTC,CASSHGSTYEQYF,TRBV3-1/TRBV3-2,-,-,TRBJ2-7
TGTGCCACCAGCAGGACTATTCTGCGGTACAATGAGCAGTTCTTC,CATSRTILRYNEQFF,TRBV15,once,-,TRBJ2-1
TGTGCCAGCAGCTTAACAGGGGACTTCCAAGAGACCCAGTACTTC,CASSLTGDFQETQYF,TRBV7-2,once,-,TRBJ2-5
TGTGCCAGCAGCGCTCGACAGGGGATTAATGAAAAACTGTTTTTT,CASSARQGINEKLFF,TRBV3-1/TRBV3-2,-,TRBD1,TRBJ1-4
TGCGCCAGCAGCCCGGGGTTACTAGCGGGAGTGGGCAATGAGCAGTTCTTC,CASSPGLLAGVGNEQFF,TRBV4-1,-,TRBD2,TRBJ2-1
TGTGCCAGCAGCCAAGGGCGGGGTCAGGGGGCTGTACAGCCCCAGCATTTT,CASSQGRGQGAVQPQHF,TRBV4-2,-,TRBD1,TRBJ1-5
TGTGCCAGCTCACGGGCAGGGGTAACCTACGAGCAGTACTTC,CASSRAGVTYEQYF,TRBV18,-,-,TRBJ2-7
TGTGCCAGCAGCAAAGTTCGTGGGTGGTGGGGGCTGAATCAGCCCCAGCATTTT,CASSKVRGWWGLNQPQHF,TRBV21-1,few,-,TRBJ1-5
TGTGCCAGCTGGCAGGGGGCCTCGAGGGGTACTGGCTACACCTTC,CASWQGASRGTGYTF,TRBV2,-,TRBD1,TRBJ1-2
TGTGCCAGCAGTCAAACAGGGTGGAGCTTCTCTGGAAACACCATATATTTT,CASSQTGWSFSGNTIYF,TRBV27,-,-,TRBJ1-3
TGTGCCAGCAGCCCAACAGGCACAGATACGCAGTATTTT,CASSPTGTDTQYF,TRBV3-1/TRBV3-2,-,-,TRBJ2-3
TGTGCCAGCAGCTCCGGGACAGCTTCCTACAATGAGCAGTTCTTC,CASSSGTASYNEQFF,TRBV7-2,-,TRBD1,TRBJ2-1
TGTGCCAGCAGCTTAGGCAGGCCCTCCTATAATTCACCCCTCCACTTT,CASSLGRPSYNSPLHF,TRBV7-9,few,-,TRBJ1-6
TGCGCCAGCAGCTTAGGTCCCCAGGGGGTCAATCAGCCCCAGCATTTT,CASSLGPQGVNQPQHF,TRBV5-1,-,TRBD1,TRBJ1-5
TGTGCCAGCAGCCCCACCCGGCGGGACAGGGGAGTGCGGTACGAGCAGTACTTC,CASSPTRRDRGVRYEQYF,TRBV11-2,few,TRBD1,TRBJ2-7
TGTGCCAGCAGCGACGGGGGCTATGGCTACACCTTC,CASSDGGYGYTF,TRBV6-5,many,-,TRBJ1-2
TGCGCCAGCAGCCCGCTCCTGGACAGTTATGGCTACACCTTC,CASSPLLDSYGYTF,TRBV4-3,-,-,TRBJ1-2
TGCGCCAGCAGCTTACAGGGTGGGGAAGAGACCCAGTACTTC,CASSLQGGEETQYF,TRBV5-1,-,-,TRBJ2-5
TGTGCCAGCAGAAACCCAGGATCTTATGGCTACACCTTC,CASRNPGSYGYTF,TRBV6-4,-,-,TRBJ1-2
TGTGCCAGCAGCACAGGGGCGGTAAGGAAGGATTCACCCCTCCACTTT,CASSTGAVRKDSPLHF,TRBV5-4,-,TRBD1,TRBJ1-6
TGTGCCAGCGCCACTACCTCAAACACTGAAGCTTTCTTT,CASATTSNTEAFF,TRBV7-9,-,-,TRBJ1-1
TGTGCCAGCTCACCACCGAATTTCGGGACAGGGGGCGAGCAGTACTTC,CASSPPNFGTGGEQYF,TRBV18,-,TRBD1,TRBJ2-7
TGTGCCAGCAGTTTAAGTGATCAGGTTTACTACGAGCAGTACTTC,CASSLSDQVYYEQYF,TRBV28,-,-,TRBJ2-7
TGTGCCAGCAGACCGGGAACCACCGGGGAGCTGTTTTTT,CASRPGTTGELFF,TRBV12-3/TRBV12-4,-,-,TRBJ2-2
TGCGCCAGCAGCTTGGTGCGGGGGGGCACCGGGGAGCTGTTTTTT,CASSLVRGGTGELFF,TRBV5-1,-,TRBD2,TRBJ2-2
TGTGCCAGCAGTTCACGGACTATCACAGATACGCAGTATTTT,CASSSRTITDTQYF,TRBV2,-,-,TRBJ2-3
TGTGCCAGCAGTTTATCCTTCGATGCTATTGAGCAGTACTTC,CASSLSFDAIEQYF,TRBV27,-,-,TRBJ2-7